The entry below gives a single T cell receptor beta chain sequence along with its context. These data originate in a study of blood T cell repertoires in COVID-19. The repertoire was sequenced with immunoSEQ multiplex PCR; TCRdb's copy has only in-frame clones and lacks some. The sample includes under 150,000 clones, 70% to 90% of them seen just once. Germline CDR1 MNHEY, CDR2 SVGAGI. The CDR3 runs to 13 residues. Losses at the gene ends were 6 bases for V and 3 bases for J; bases not matched to a gene: 4. This TCR derives from a human donor in a cohort sampled during active COVID-19. Source material: peripheral blood. The chain employs TRBV6-5 and TRBJ1-1; the match to TRBD1 covers 7 bases. The DNA of the CDR3 is TGTGCCAGCAGCAGGGACAGCCACACTGAAGCTTTCTTT. Translating gives CASSRDSHTEAFF.